This TCR beta chain was captured in a study of cytomegalovirus exposure and HLA in healthy donors (dated by TCRdb to 2016 to 2017). About the full investigation: According to an earlier analysis of 587 of the donors, about 190 million T cells yielded 120 million or so unique TCR beta sequences and less than 300 Gb of sequence data. An early release that covered fewer than 800 HLA-typed donors contained around 330 gigabases of sequencing data and tens of millions of unique TCR sequences. The genetic ancestry cluster associated with self-reported Caucasian donors included 81% of the 398 genotyped donors. The study aimed to test whether cataloging public T cell receptors could reveal signatures of past pathogen exposure. The study profiled the T cell repertoires of hundreds of subjects by immunosequencing and related them to cytomegalovirus serostatus. Along with the roughly 710-subject first cohort, a separate validation cohort of roughly 110 different subjects was used. High-throughput TCR immunosequencing, statistical association of individual TCRs with disease status, and machine learning were combined to predict cytomegalovirus infection status. To study patterns of TCR occurrence, a later analysis re-analyzed previously published TCR beta repertoires from around 700 donors and added high-resolution HLA genotyping. The later analysis used no new phenotypic data to find candidate immune exposures, relying instead on TCR beta sequences and their occurrence across donors. In an earlier analysis of roughly 600 of the donors, high-throughput TCR beta sequencing was used to judge whether each TCR beta V gene segment behaved as functional or pseudogenic. Donor age, sex, ethnicity and CMV serostatus were collected together with the repertoire data. In a later genetic analysis, genome-wide SNP genotypes for about 65% of the roughly 670 donors were used, and that subset was treated as a discovery cohort. All discovery cohort repertoires had been generated on a single sequencing platform. HLA typing included class I and class II loci at four-digit resolution. Typing coverage differed by locus: A, B, C, DRB1 and DQB1 were typed in roughly 620-640 donors, DQA1 in approximately 520, DPA1 in 600 to 610, and DPB1 in 450 to 480. A few DR-DQ haplotypes were handled as single units for association and clustering because linkage in the cohort was strong. Across approximately 400 genotyped donors of the cohort, an average of about 240,000 unique TCR beta nucleotide sequences per donor were sequenced, and roughly 20% of those sequences were non-productive. The paper's findings and limits, for the study overall: Presence/absence analyses assumed roughly uniform sequencing depth across donors, an assumption that may not hold. When HLA alleles, especially DR and DQ, strongly co-occurred, attributing TCR associations to individual alleles was difficult. A later analysis found that HLA-associated TCR beta chains were more clonally expanded and had lower generation probabilities than equally common non-associated chains. A later analysis associated 16,951 TCR beta sequences with specific HLA alleles at a false discovery rate of 0.05. While some public TCRs were present in many individuals, most TCR sequences turned up only very rarely across donors. The sequencing pipeline was judged likely to have produced a cluster of highly shared sequence variants as a technical artifact. Because counts were too low, 15 to 20 rarely observed V segments, including chromosome 9 orphons, were left out of the earlier analysis of a few hundred of the donors. According to the authors, the approach could potentially be generalized to other disease states and immunological phenotypes. A further reported finding was that TCR beta sequences accurately predicted the HLA-A and HLA-B alleles for most subjects in the first cohort. HLA typing was unavailable for some donors at each locus, so association tests used only the typed subset. Only TCR beta chains were sequenced in this cohort, and the absence of alpha or paired-chain data limited detectable features. A later analysis reported that several top co-occurrence clusters appeared linked to parvovirus B19, influenza, CMV and Epstein-Barr virus. Linkage disequilibrium might explain the correlated functional status among segregating V segments, but an unknown experimental factor could not be ruled out. The only immune exposure information available for the cohort was CMV serostatus. In a later analysis, most CMV-associated TCR beta chains were found to appear HLA-restricted, with HLA associations seemingly driven largely by CMV exposure. An earlier analysis of 587 of the donors showed that most TCR beta V segments appeared in productive rearrangements either about 87% or about 30% of the time, which broadly matched IMGT annotations. A later genetic analysis reported fewer N-insertions in productive TCRs among donors in an Asian-associated ancestry cluster than the approximately 700-donor mean. Three of the identified cytomegalovirus-associated TCR beta chains were confirmed in vitro to be specific for cytomegalovirus antigens. The study gave a list of 150 to 200 TCR beta chains associated with cytomegalovirus. The classifier was reported to diagnose cytomegalovirus status with high specificity and sensitivity in both the original and validation cohorts. A later genetic analysis associated a missense DCLRE1C variant with V-gene and J-gene trimming of TCR beta chains, and an independent cohort replicated the association. Some IMGT-functional V segments, including TRBV6-2 and TRBV6-3, could not be distinguished by the 87-base-pair reads and were therefore excluded. According to a later analysis, TCR association rates differed among HLA loci, with DRB1 alleles showing the most associated TCRs and HLA-C alleles showing the fewest.

In total, 600 or so healthy bone marrow donors made up the cohort. Cohort members were all nominally healthy when sampled, although unrecorded immune exposures were likely present. The donor was CMV seronegative and belonged to the group of more than 300 seronegative cohort members. Each donor provided a peripheral blood sample, and peripheral blood mononuclear cells were used for TCR beta sequencing. Genomic DNA extraction from the blood cell samples was performed with the Qiagen DNeasy Blood Extraction Kit. Library creation used the immunoSEQ multiplex PCR assay. For the multiplex PCR, a mixture combining 60 forward primers for TCR Vbeta segments and 13 reverse primers for TCR Jbeta segments was used. The CDR3 region of rearranged TCR beta genes was amplified from genomic DNA by a multiplex PCR assay. Amplified TCR beta libraries were sequenced as 87-base-pair reads on the Illumina HiSeq System. Per the authors' processing: A later analysis tallied tens of millions of unique TCR beta chains across the approximately 670 repertoires, and around 10 million of those chains were shared by two or more donors. Raw reads were error-corrected and collapsed into unique sequences by a nearest-neighbor algorithm in which closely related sequences were merged to remove PCR and sequencing errors. CDR3 sequences were aligned to IMGT reference sequences to assign V, D and J gene segments. For a sequence to be retained, a match of at least six nucleotides was required to both a V gene segment and a J gene segment. A rearrangement was called productive if the CDR3 had no stop codons and remained in frame with V and J, and every other rearrangement was called non-productive. Following IMGT convention, CDR3 was defined as the stretch from the second conserved V-encoded cysteine up to the conserved J-encoded phenylalanine. The earlier analysis of about 610 of the donors excluded any sequence lacking an unambiguous match to a single V gene segment. In an earlier analysis of about 590 of the donors, a V segment was called functional when productive rearrangements were above 56.7%, and segregating when the standard deviation between donors exceeded 5%. A statistical classification framework was developed to diagnose cytomegalovirus status using the catalog of TCR beta chain sequences. V and J gene assignment, in a later analysis, came from comparing TCR nucleotide sequences with IMGT/GENE-DB human TR gene sequences. Using the TCRdist pipeline, a later analysis assigned CDR3 sequences along with most-parsimonious VDJ recombination scenarios. In a later analysis, each TCR beta chain was defined by its CDR3 amino acid sequence together with its V-gene family, and reads without a unique V-gene family were excluded. In a later analysis, approximately 640 highly shared, low-generation-probability nucleotide sequences were removed to address suspected cross-contamination and a sequencing artifact. A later analysis calculated a clonal expansion index for each public chain from normalized within-repertoire ranks of inferred template counts. A later analysis computed generation probabilities with a VDJ recombination model fitted to out-of-frame rearrangements, and checked the results against IGoR. Hypergeometric tests were used in a later analysis to score TCR-TCR, TCR-HLA and TCR-CMV co-occurrence, with a repertoire-size bias correction applied to the TCR pairs. To estimate false discovery rates, a later analysis permuted the HLA or CMV assignments 20 times. In a later analysis, co-occurring TCRs were grouped with DBSCAN, and TCRdist sequence similarity was added when clustering was performed within HLA-allele-positive subsets. Repertoires with fewer than 30,000 or more than 120,000 public chains were left out of co-occurrence clustering, as were five repertoires with anomalous nucleotide sharing. TCRdb stores this immuneACCESS table with in-frame sequences only. Part of the clones is absent; in the studies checked, under half of the shortfall reflects unresolved V genes, and no reason is known for the rest. The D gene and trimming were derived from the DNA, and the V and J assignments and clone size from that table. In this sample the table shows fewer than 150,000 clones, around 75% of which occur a single time. The ten largest account for around 1.3% of the sample.

The germline V gene provides CDR1 SGHDT and CDR2 YYEEEE. Relative to germline, V is missing 0 bases and J is missing 3 bases, with 3 bases of the junction outside any gene match. From its cysteine to its phenylalanine, the CDR3 spans 14 amino acids. The CDR3 DNA has 42 bases and is translated from base 1. A note on this clone: What antigen it recognizes has not been identified. Base qualities were left out, and no much larger clone turns up one base away.

The chain couples TRBV5-6 to TRBJ2-7; 7 of the junction bases match TRBD2. Sequenced input: PBMCs. The TCR comes from a female donor in good health and CMV-seronegative. The CDR3: CASSLGLAVYEQYF. The nucleotide sequence is given as TGTGCCAGCAGCTTGGGACTAGCAGTCTACGAGCAGTACTTC.